The TCR beta chain under discussion was sequenced for a study of blood T cells in healthy people across ages. The authors ran a second PCR of roughly 6 to 12 cycles using a sample-barcoded 5' primer and a J-beta primer mix. Via MiXCR, TCRdb re-called the 5' RACE reads, giving one row per CDR3 protein. This table holds hundreds of thousands of distinct CDR3 sequences, roughly two fifths found once. This clonotype has ten or more counts. Its antigen remains unknown. V shed 5 bases and J 1 base; nucleotides not matched to a gene: 4. The CDR3 is 13 residues long. Germline V gene data show CDR1 as DFQATT and CDR2 as SNEGSKA (reference sequence). Points from the study as a whole: Per-million-T-cell TCR beta diversity fell roughly linearly with age. Diversity figures derived from one million T cells were judged to underestimate the true value.

The sample comprised blood. This rearrangement joins TRBV20-1 to TRBJ1-1, with 7 bases aligning to TRBD1. The clonotype was recovered from a man older than 75 in good health. The CDR3 here is CSALPGGNTEAFF. CDR3 coding DNA: TGCAGTGCTCTCCCAGGGGGGAACACTGAAGCTTTCTTT.